This T cell receptor (beta chain) was sequenced during a study of cytomegalovirus exposure and HLA in healthy donors. Study results and limitations: Analysis was carried out at a later point, and it linked a missense DCLRE1C variant to TCR beta V- and J-gene trimming. The listing of 150 or so TCR beta chains classed them as cytomegalovirus-associated. Accurate prediction of HLA-A and HLA-B alleles (for most subjects) was reportedly achieved from TCR beta sequences.

The length of the CDR3 is 14 residues. J was trimmed by 6 bases and V by 4 bases; bases with no gene match: 0. Germline values: CDR1 PRHDT, CDR2 FYEKMQ (reference sequence). To note about this clone: Its cognate antigen is unknown.

60 Vbeta and 13 Jbeta primers were used in PCR. Generated by immunoSEQ multiplex PCR, the TCRdb table keeps only in-frame clones and is missing some. The sample includes 150,000 to 180,000 clones, around 74% of them seen just once. The specimen was PBMCs. The origin of this receptor is a man between 18 and 29 years old in good health and CMV-seronegative. This chain links TRBV13 with TRBJ2-2; the match to TRBD1 covers 12 bases. CDR3 amino acids: CASSWDRGPGELFF. The DNA of the CDR3 is TGTGCCAGCAGCTGGGACAGGGGGCCCGGGGAGCTGTTTTTT.